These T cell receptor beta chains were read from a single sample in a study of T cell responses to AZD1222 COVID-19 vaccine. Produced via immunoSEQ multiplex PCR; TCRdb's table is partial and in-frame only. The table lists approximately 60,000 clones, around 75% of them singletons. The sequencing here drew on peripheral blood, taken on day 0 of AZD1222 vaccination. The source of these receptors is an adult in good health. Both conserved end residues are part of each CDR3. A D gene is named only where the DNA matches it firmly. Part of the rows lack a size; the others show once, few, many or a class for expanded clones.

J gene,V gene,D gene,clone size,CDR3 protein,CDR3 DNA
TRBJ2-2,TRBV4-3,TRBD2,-,CASSQGARGGPVNTGELFF,TGCGCCAGCAGCCAAGGAGCTCGGGGGGGCCCCGTGAACACCGGGGAGCTGTTTTTT
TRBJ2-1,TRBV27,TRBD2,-,CASSPGTSGSRGEQFF,TGTGCCAGCAGTCCAGGGACTAGCGGGTCCCGAGGGGAGCAGTTCTTC
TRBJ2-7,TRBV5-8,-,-,CASSLEQGSYEQYF,TGTGCCAGCAGCTTGGAACAGGGCTCCTACGAGCAGTACTTC
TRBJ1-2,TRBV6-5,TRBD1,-,CASTPTGRYGYTF,TGTGCCAGCACCCCGACAGGGCGCTATGGCTACACCTTC
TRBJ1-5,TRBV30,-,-,CAWSEYNQPQHF,TGTGCCTGGAGTGAATACAATCAGCCCCAGCATTTT
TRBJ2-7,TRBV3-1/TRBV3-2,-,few,CASSQPGYEQYF,TGTGCCAGCAGCCAACCAGGGTACGAGCAGTACTTC
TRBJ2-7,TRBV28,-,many,CASSLGRRSSYEQYF,TGTGCCAGCAGTTTAGGTAGGCGGAGCTCCTACGAGCAGTACTTC
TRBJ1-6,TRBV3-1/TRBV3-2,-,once,CASSQEGSGNSPLHF,TGTGCCAGCAGCCAAGAAGGGAGTGGTAATTCACCCCTCCACTTT
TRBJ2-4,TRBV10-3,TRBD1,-,CAISSGTGENIQYF,TGTGCCATCAGCTCCGGGACAGGGGAAAACATTCAGTACTTC
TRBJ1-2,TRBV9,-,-,CASSVEASSYGYTF,TGTGCCAGCAGCGTAGAGGCGAGTTCCTATGGCTACACCTTC
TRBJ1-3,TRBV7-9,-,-,CASSPPSSSSGNTIYF,TGTGCCAGCAGCCCGCCCTCATCGAGCTCTGGAAACACCATATATTTT
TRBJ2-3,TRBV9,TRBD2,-,CASSARGGTDTQYF,TGTGCCAGCAGCGCGCGGGGGGGCACAGATACGCAGTATTTT
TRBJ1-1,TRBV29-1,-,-,CSGRKGRRITEAFF,TGCAGCGGGAGGAAAGGGCGGAGAATCACTGAAGCTTTCTTT
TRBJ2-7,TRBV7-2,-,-,CASSSRRAYEQYF,TGTGCCAGCAGCTCGAGACGGGCCTACGAGCAGTACTTC
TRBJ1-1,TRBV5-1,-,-,CASSLTGYRDTEAFF,TGCGCCAGCAGCCTCACAGGGTACCGGGACACTGAAGCTTTCTTT
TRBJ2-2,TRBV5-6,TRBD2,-,CASSFASGTGELFF,TGTGCCAGCAGCTTTGCTAGCGGCACCGGGGAGCTGTTTTTT
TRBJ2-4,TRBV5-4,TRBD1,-,CASSLAGTGGLAIQYF,TGTGCCAGCAGCTTGGCAGGGACAGGCGGACTCGCCATTCAGTACTTC
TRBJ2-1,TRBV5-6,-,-,CATSGTPRNEQFF,TGTGCCACTTCCGGGACACCTAGAAATGAGCAGTTCTTC
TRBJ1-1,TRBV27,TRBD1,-,CASSQGARTEAFF,TGTGCCAGCAGTCAGGGGGCGCGGACTGAAGCTTTCTTT
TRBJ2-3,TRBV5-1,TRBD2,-,CASSWTSGGARDTQYF,TGCGCCAGCAGCTGGACTAGCGGGGGGGCCAGGGATACGCAGTATTTT
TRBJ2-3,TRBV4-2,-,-,CASSQDGDTDTQYF,TGTGCCAGCAGCCAAGATGGGGACACAGATACGCAGTATTTT
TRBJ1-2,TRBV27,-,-,CASSLGQNYGYTF,TGTGCCAGCAGTTTAGGGCAGAACTATGGCTACACCTTC
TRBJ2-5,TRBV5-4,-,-,CASSLLGEETQYF,TGTGCCAGCAGCTTGTTAGGGGAAGAGACCCAGTACTTC
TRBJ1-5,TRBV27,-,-,CASSSINQPQHF,TGTGCCAGCAGTTCGATCAATCAGCCCCAGCATTTT
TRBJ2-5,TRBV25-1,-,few,CASSELEEGETQYF,TGTGCCAGCAGTGAACTTGAAGAGGGAGAGACCCAGTACTTC
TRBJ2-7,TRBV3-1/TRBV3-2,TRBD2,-,CASSQGLAGGSYEQYF,TGTGCCAGCAGCCAAGGACTAGCGGGGGGTTCCTACGAGCAGTACTTC
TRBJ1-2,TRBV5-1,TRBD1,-,CASSLAGQEYGYTF,TGCGCCAGCAGCTTGGCCGGACAGGAATATGGCTACACCTTC
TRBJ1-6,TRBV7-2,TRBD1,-,CASSSRTGYNSPLHF,TGTGCCAGCAGCTCTCGGACAGGGTATAATTCACCCCTCCACTTT
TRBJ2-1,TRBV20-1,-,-,CSARGQLEQFF,TGCAGTGCCCGCGGACAGTTAGAGCAGTTCTTC
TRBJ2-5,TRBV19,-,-,CASSIGVQETQYF,TGTGCCAGTAGTATAGGGGTACAAGAGACCCAGTACTTC
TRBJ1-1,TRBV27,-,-,CASSSQLNTEAFF,TGTGCCAGCAGTTCCCAGCTTAACACTGAAGCTTTCTTT
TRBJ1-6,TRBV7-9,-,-,CASSSGYESPLHF,TGTGCCAGCAGCTCAGGGTATGAGTCACCCCTCCACTTT
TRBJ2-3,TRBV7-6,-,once,CASSLVSDGWGATDTQYF,TGTGCCAGCAGCTTAGTATCCGATGGGTGGGGGGCCACAGATACGCAGTATTTT
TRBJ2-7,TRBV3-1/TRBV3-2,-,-,CASSRTDWISYEQYF,TGTGCCAGCAGCCGGACTGATTGGATTTCCTACGAGCAGTACTTC
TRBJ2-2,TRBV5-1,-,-,CASSLWDFLNTGELFF,TGCGCCAGCAGCTTGTGGGACTTTTTAAACACCGGGGAGCTGTTTTTT
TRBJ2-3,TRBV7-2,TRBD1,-,CASSFSGQGVSSTDTQYF,TGTGCCAGCAGCTTCTCTGGACAGGGCGTATCTAGCACAGATACGCAGTATTTT
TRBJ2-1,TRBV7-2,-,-,CASSLWGAPREQFF,TGTGCCAGCAGCTTATGGGGGGCCCCTCGAGAGCAGTTCTTC
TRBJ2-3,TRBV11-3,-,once,CASSLPSDTQYF,TGTGCCAGCAGCTTACCATCAGATACGCAGTATTTT
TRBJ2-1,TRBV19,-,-,CASSLTHDYIYNEQFF,TGTGCCAGTAGTCTCACCCATGACTATATCTACAATGAGCAGTTCTTC